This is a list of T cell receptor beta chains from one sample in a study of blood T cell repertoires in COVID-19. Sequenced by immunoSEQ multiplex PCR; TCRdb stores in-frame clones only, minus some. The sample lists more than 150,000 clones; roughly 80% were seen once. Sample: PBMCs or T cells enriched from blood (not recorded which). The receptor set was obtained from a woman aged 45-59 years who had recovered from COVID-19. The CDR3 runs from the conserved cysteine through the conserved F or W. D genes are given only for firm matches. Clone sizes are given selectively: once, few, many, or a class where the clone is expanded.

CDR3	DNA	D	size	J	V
CASSNRDGYTF	TGTGCCAGCAGTAACAGAGATGGCTACACCTTC	.	.	TRBJ1-2	TRBV2
CASSSGTSGFDEQYF	TGTGCCAGCAGCTCCGGGACTAGCGGGTTCGACGAGCAGTACTTC	TRBD2	few	TRBJ2-7	TRBV27
CASSYSRLPQYEQYF	TGTGCCAGCAGTTACTCGAGACTACCCCAGTACGAGCAGTACTTC	.	.	TRBJ2-7	TRBV6-5
CASSIRGLDGYTF	TGTGCCAGTAGTATCAGGGGCCTGGATGGCTACACCTTC	.	.	TRBJ1-2	TRBV19
CASSLGRGETDTQYF	TGTGCCAGCAGCTTAGGCCGGGGGGAGACAGATACGCAGTATTTT	TRBD2	.	TRBJ2-3	TRBV7-7
CAISYRAYEQYF	TGTGCCATCAGTTACAGGGCCTACGAGCAGTACTTC	.	.	TRBJ2-7	TRBV10-3
CASSPTGAYEQYF	TGCGCCAGCAGCCCGACAGGGGCGTACGAGCAGTACTTC	TRBD1	once	TRBJ2-7	TRBV5-1
CASRISGGGTDTQYF	TGTGCCAGCAGAATCAGTGGCGGTGGCACAGATACGCAGTATTTT	.	.	TRBJ2-3	TRBV6-1
CAIRPSGRDKNEQFF	TGTGCCATCAGGCCCAGCGGGAGGGATAAAAATGAGCAGTTCTTC	TRBD2	.	TRBJ2-1	TRBV10-3
CATSDDRGRETQYF	TGTGCCACCAGTGATGACAGGGGTCGGGAGACCCAGTACTTC	TRBD1	.	TRBJ2-5	TRBV24-1
CATSKQGASEQYF	TGTGCCACCAGCAAGCAGGGGGCTAGCGAGCAGTACTTC	TRBD1	.	TRBJ2-7	TRBV15
CASKRLQDSYGYTF	TGTGCCAGCAAGAGACTCCAAGATTCGTATGGCTACACCTTC	.	.	TRBJ1-2	TRBV6-5
CASSPFSTVNTEAFF	TGTGCCAGCTCACCCTTCTCGACAGTGAACACTGAAGCTTTCTTT	.	few	TRBJ1-1	TRBV18
CASSTGGAYYGYTF	TGTGCCAGCAGTACAGGGGGCGCCTACTATGGCTACACCTTC	TRBD1	.	TRBJ1-2	TRBV28
CASSYYRWNTGELFF	TGTGCCAGCAGTTACTACAGGTGGAACACCGGGGAGCTGTTTTTT	.	.	TRBJ2-2	TRBV6-2/TRBV6-3
CASRPGLAADTQYF	TGTGCCAGCAGACCCGGACTAGCGGCAGATACGCAGTATTTT	TRBD2	.	TRBJ2-3	TRBV7-2
CSVAPSGVSSYNEQFF	TGCAGCGTTGCCCCTAGCGGGGTAAGCTCCTACAATGAGCAGTTCTTC	TRBD2	.	TRBJ2-1	TRBV29-1
CASTRGGGAQHF	TGTGCCAGCACCCGGGGGGGTGGTGCCCAGCATTTT	.	.	TRBJ1-5	TRBV28
CARSPGLQDSNQPQHF	TGTGCCAGAAGCCCGGGGTTACAAGATAGCAATCAGCCCCAGCATTTT	.	.	TRBJ1-5	TRBV5-3
CAWGGQGIGYTF	TGTGCCTGGGGGGGACAGGGGATCGGCTACACCTTC	TRBD1	once	TRBJ1-2	TRBV30